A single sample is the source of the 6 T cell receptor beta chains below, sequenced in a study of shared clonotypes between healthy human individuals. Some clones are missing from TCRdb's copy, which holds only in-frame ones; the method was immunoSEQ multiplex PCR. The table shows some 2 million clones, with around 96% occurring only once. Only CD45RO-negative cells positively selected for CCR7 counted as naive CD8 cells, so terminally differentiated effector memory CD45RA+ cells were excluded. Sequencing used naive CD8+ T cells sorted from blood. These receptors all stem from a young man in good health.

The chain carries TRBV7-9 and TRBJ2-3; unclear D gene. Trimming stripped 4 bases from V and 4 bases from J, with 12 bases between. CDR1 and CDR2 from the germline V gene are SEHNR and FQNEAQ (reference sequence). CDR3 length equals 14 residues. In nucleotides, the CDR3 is TGTGCCAGCAGCTCCCCCTCTAGTTCAGATACGCAGTATTTT. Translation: CASSSPSSSDTQYF.

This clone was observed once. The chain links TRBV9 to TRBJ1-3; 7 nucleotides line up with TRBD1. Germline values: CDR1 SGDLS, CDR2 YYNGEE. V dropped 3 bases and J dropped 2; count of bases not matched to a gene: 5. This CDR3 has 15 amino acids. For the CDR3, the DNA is TGTGCCAGCAGCGAGACACAGGGGACTGGAAACACCATATATTTT. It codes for CASSETQGTGNTIYF.

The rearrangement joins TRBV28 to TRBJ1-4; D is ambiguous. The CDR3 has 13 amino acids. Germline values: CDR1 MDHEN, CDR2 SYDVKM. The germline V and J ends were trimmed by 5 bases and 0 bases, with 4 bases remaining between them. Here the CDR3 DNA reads TGTGCCAGCAGTACGGCAACTAATGAAAAACTGTTTTTT. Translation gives CASSTATNEKLFF.

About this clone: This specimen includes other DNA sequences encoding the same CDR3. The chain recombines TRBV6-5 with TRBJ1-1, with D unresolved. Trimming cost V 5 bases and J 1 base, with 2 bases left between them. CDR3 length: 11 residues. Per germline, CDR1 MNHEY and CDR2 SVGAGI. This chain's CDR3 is CASSTNTEAFF. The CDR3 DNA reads TGTGCCAGCAGTACGAACACTGAAGCTTTCTTT.

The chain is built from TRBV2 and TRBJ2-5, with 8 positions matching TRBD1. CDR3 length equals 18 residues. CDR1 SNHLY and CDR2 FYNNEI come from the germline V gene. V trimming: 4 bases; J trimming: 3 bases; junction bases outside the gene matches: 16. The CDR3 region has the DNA TGTGCCAGCAGTGGAGGCTTGACAGGGGCGGCCCTTGAAGAGACCCAGTACTTC. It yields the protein CASSGGLTGAALEETQYF.

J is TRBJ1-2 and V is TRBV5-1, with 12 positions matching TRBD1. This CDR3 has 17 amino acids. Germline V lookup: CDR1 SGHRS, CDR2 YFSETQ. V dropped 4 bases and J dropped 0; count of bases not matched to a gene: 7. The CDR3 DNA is TGCGCCAGCAGCACCAGGGACAGGGGGCTTTCTAACTATGGCTACACCTTC. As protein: CASSTRDRGLSNYGYTF. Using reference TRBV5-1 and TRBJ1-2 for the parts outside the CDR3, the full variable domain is KAGVTQTPRYLIKTRGQQVTLSCSPISGHRSVSWYQQTPGQGLQFLFEYFSETQRNKGNFPGRFSGRQFSNSRSEMNVSTLELGDSALYLCASSTRDRGLSNYGYTFGSGTRLTVV.